This entry lists 14 T cell receptor beta chains sequenced from one sample in a study of blood T cell repertoires in COVID-19. Sequencing was performed with immunoSEQ multiplex PCR; in TCRdb, only in-frame clones are kept and a portion is missing. The data contain approximately 180,000 clones, approximately 83% of them seen just once; the ten biggest clones take up approximately 11%. The sample taken for sequencing was peripheral blood. The receptors shown here come from a human donor with active or convalescent COVID-19. The donor label of this sample is uncertain.

This sequence joins TRBV6-4 and TRBJ2-3, with 7 positions matching TRBD1. The CDR3 sequence is 15 residues long. From germline, CDR1 is MRHNA and CDR2 SNTAGT. V shed 6 bases, J shed 0 bases, and the junction held 6 bases outside the gene matches. The CDR3 reads CASSRGQTSTDTQYF. CDR3 coding DNA: TGTGCCAGCAGCCGGGGACAGACTAGCACAGATACGCAGTATTTT.

The gene calls are TRBV7-7 and TRBJ2-1; 7 bases map to TRBD2. Germline V gene lookup returns CDR1 SSHAT and CDR2 FNYEAQ (reference sequence). The CDR3 extends over 15 amino acids. Trimming at V came to 6 bases and at J to 7 bases, leaving 12 bases not matched to a gene. In nucleotides, the CDR3 is TGTGCCAGCAGTCCGAGTGGGGGGGGTATTAATGAGCAGTTCTTC. Its translation: CASSPSGGGINEQFF.

A single count supports this clone. J is TRBJ2-2 and V is TRBV2, with TRBD2 identical over 11 bases. Germline lookup yields CDR1 SNHLY and CDR2 FYNNEI. Losses at the gene ends were 6 bases for V and 4 bases for J; bases not matched to a gene: 10. CDR3 length equals 17 residues. The CDR3: CASRFSGRGLTTGELFF. In nucleotides, the CDR3 is TGTGCCAGCAGATTTAGCGGGAGGGGGCTAACCACCGGGGAGCTGTTTTTT.

The chain recombines TRBV28 with TRBJ1-4, with 8 bases aligning to TRBD1. The V gene end was trimmed by 4 bases and the J gene end by 8 bases; junction bases not matched to a gene: 9. The CDR3 is 15 residues long. Germline V lookup: CDR1 MDHEN, CDR2 SYDVKM. The CDR3 loop is CASSSSGTGWEKLFF. The CDR3 DNA reads as TGTGCCAGCAGTTCCAGCGGGACAGGTTGGGAAAAACTGTTTTTT.

The chain recombines TRBV7-3 with TRBJ1-1; tentative D call: TRBD1 (5 bases). Between the trimmed V and J ends, which lost 0 bases and 9 bases, there was a span of 11 bases. The germline V gene encodes CDR1 SGHTA and CDR2 FQGTGA. This CDR3 spans 13 amino acids. CDR3 protein: CASSLTGPGKAFF. CDR3 nucleotides: TGTGCCAGCAGCTTAACGGGGCCAGGGAAAGCTTTCTTT.

The chain carries TRBV25-1 and TRBJ1-1; 8 bases map to TRBD1. Germline CDR1 MGHDK, CDR2 SYGVNS. The CDR3 length is 17 residues. The junction had 14 bases not matched to a gene; V was cut back by 7 bases and J by 1 base. In DNA form, the CDR3 reads TGTGCCAGCATCCCCCCAGGGGGCGCGCGAAGGAACACTGAAGCTTTCTTT. Translation gives CASIPPGGARRNTEAFF.

As for this clone: This sample also contains other DNA sequences that code for the same CDR3. The J gene is TRBJ1-6, the V gene TRBV20-1; TRBD1 matches at 8 bases. CDR3 length equals 15 residues. V lost 3 bases and J lost 2; bases outside the gene matches: 3. CDR1 and CDR2 (germline): DFQATT, SNEGSKA (reference sequence). The CDR3 sequence: CSASLGQAYNSPLHF. CDR3 nucleotides: TGCAGTGCTAGTTTGGGACAGGCCTATAATTCACCCCTCCACTTT.

The chain joins TRBV6-5 to TRBJ2-7, with no clear D. Germline V CDR1 and CDR2: MNHEY, SVGAGI. The CDR3 runs to 14 residues. V lost 4 bases and J lost 2, with 12 bases in between. This CDR3 is CASSLERTAYEQYF. Written as DNA, the CDR3 is TGTGCCAGCAGTTTGGAGAGAACCGCCTACGAGCAGTACTTC.

This clone was seen only once. The V and J genes are TRBV14 and TRBJ1-6; D might be TRBD1 (5 bases). Trimming removed 1 base at V and 3 bases at J, with 7 bases between. The CDR3 covers 15 residues. Germline loops: CDR1 SGHDN, CDR2 FVKESK. The CDR3 sequence is CASSQGQRYNSPLHF. In DNA form, the CDR3 reads TGTGCCAGCAGCCAAGGACAGCGCTATAATTCACCCCTCCACTTT.

This clone has a single count. The chain has TRBV4-1 and TRBJ1-1; D might be TRBD1 (5 bases). Trimming took 1 base from V and 11 from J, leaving 20 bases between them. This CDR3 contains 15 residues. The germline V gene has CDR1 MGHRA and CDR2 YSYEKL. For the CDR3, the DNA is TGCGCCAGCAGCCAAGCACTCGTCATGGGGGGTCGGGCTTTCTTT. This gives the protein CASSQALVMGGRAFF.

This chain uses TRBV25-1 with TRBJ2-3; a weak D match, TRBD1 (5 bases). Trimming stripped 6 bases from V and 7 bases from J, with 11 bases between. The CDR3 has 12 residues. CDR1 and CDR2 from the germline V gene are MGHDK and SYGVNS. For the CDR3, the DNA is TGTGCCAGCAGAGACAGACAGAATACGCAGTATTTT. It specifies CASRDRQNTQYF.

The chain is built from TRBV6-6 and TRBJ1-2; TRBD1 matches at 7 bases. The CDR3 contains 14 residues. Germline assignment: CDR1 MNHNY and CDR2 SVGAGI (reference sequence). The V and J ends lost 5 bases and 0 bases, in that order; junction bases with no gene match: 3. The CDR3 is CASSGTVSNYGYTF. The CDR3 DNA is TGTGCCAGCAGTGGGACAGTTTCTAACTATGGCTACACCTTC.

The chain has TRBV7-9 and TRBJ2-3, with 7 nucleotides matching TRBD1. V dropped 4 bases and J dropped 1; count of bases not matched to a gene: 5. The CDR3 is 15 residues long. Germline CDR1 SEHNR, CDR2 FQNEAQ (reference sequence). DNA of the CDR3: TGTGCCAGCAGCTCGACAGGGCCCCGCACAGATACGCAGTATTTT. As protein: CASSSTGPRTDTQYF. The whole variable domain, filled in from reference TRBV7-9 and TRBJ2-3, reads DTGVSQNPRHKITKRGQNVTFRCDPISEHNRLYWYRQTLGQGPEFLTYFQNEAQLEKSRLLSDRFSAERPKGSFSTLEIQRTEQGDSAMYLCASSSTGPRTDTQYFGPGTRLTVL.

V gene TRBV28 combines with J gene TRBJ1-4; D ambiguous. From germline, CDR1 is MDHEN and CDR2 SYDVKM. The CDR3 spans 12 residues. Trimming took off 2 bases at V and 8 bases at J, with 6 bases between the two ends. In DNA, the CDR3 is TGTGCCAGCAGTTTAACGCGAGAAAAACTGTTTTTT. Residues: CASSLTREKLFF.